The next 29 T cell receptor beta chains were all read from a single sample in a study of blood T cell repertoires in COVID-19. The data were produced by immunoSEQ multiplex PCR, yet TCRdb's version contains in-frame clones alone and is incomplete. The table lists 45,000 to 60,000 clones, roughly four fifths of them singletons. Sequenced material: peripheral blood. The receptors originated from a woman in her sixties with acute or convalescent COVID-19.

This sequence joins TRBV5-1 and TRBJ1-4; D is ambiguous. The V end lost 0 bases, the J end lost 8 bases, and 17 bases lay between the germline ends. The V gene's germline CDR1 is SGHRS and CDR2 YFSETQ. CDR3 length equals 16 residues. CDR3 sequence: CASSLAVGITTEKLFF. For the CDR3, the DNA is TGCGCCAGCAGCTTGGCGGTTGGTATAACGACAGAAAAACTGTTTTTT.

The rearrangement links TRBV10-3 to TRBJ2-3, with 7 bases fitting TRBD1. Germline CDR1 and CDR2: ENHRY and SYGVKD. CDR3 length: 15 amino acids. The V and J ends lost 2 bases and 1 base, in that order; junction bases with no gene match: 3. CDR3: CAISETTGRTDTQYF. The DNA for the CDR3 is TGTGCCATCAGTGAGACGACAGGGCGCACAGATACGCAGTATTTT.

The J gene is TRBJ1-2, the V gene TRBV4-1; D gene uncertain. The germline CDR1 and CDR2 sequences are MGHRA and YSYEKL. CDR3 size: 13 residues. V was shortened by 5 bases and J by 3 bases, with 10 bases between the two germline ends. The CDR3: CASSTPGYYGYTF. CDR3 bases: TGCGCCAGCAGCACCCCAGGCTACTATGGCTACACCTTC.

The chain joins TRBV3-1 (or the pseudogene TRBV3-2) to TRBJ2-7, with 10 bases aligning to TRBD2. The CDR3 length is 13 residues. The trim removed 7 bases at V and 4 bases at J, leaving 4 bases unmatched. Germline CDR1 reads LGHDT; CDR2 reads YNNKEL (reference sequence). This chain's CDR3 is CASNLAGEYEQYF. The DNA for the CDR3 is TGTGCCAGCAACCTAGCGGGGGAGTACGAGCAGTACTTC.

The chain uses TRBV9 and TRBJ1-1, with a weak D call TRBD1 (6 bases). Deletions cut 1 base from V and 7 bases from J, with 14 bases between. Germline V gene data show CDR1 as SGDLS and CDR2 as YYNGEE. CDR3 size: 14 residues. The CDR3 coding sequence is TGTGCCAGCAGCGTATCAGTGGCAGGGGATGAAGCTTTCTTT. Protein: CASSVSVAGDEAFF.

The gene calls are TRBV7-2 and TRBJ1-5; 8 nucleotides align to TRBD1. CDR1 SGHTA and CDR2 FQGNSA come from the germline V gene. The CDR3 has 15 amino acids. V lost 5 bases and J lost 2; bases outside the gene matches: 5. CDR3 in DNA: TGTGCCAGCAGCCCAAGGACAGGGCGCAATCAGCCCCAGCATTTT. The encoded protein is CASSPRTGRNQPQHF. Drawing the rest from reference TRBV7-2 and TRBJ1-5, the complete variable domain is GAGVSQSPSNKVTEKGKDVELRCDPISGHTALYWYRQSLGQGLEFLIYFQGNSAPDKSGLPSDRFSAERTGGSVSTLTIQRTQQEDSAVYLCASSPRTGRNQPQHFGDGTRLSIL.

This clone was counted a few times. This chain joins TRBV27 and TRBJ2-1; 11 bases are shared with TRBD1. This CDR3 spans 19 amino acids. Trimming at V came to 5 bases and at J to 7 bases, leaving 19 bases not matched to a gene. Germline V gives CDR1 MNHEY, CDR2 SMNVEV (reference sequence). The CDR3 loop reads CASSLGQGAGFWARNEQFF. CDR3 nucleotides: TGTGCCAGCAGTCTCGGACAGGGGGCTGGGTTTTGGGCCAGGAATGAGCAGTTCTTC.

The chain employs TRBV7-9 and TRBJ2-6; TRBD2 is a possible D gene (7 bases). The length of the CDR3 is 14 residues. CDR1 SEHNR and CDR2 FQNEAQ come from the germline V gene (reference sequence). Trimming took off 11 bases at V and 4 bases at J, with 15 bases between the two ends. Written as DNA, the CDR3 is TGTGCCTGCTCCGGGGGGCTCGGGGCCAACGTCCTGACTTTC. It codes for CACSGGLGANVLTF. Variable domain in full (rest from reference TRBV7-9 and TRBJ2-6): DTGVSQNPRHKITKRGQNVTFRCDPISEHNRLYWYRQTLGQGPEFLTYFQNEAQLEKSRLLSDRFSAERPKGSFSTLEIQRTEQGDSAMYLCACSGGLGANVLTFGAGSRLTVL.

CDR3 bases: TGTGCCAGCAGCAGAACCCCGGGGGAGTCGTATCCGAACTATGGCTACACCTTC. This gives the protein CASSRTPGESYPNYGYTF. This chain links TRBV9 with TRBJ1-2; D possibly corresponds to TRBD1 (5 bases). CDR3 length: 18 amino acids. The ends were cut back, 4 bases at V and 2 bases at J, with 24 bases in the middle. Per the germline V gene, CDR1 is SGDLS and CDR2 is YYNGEE.

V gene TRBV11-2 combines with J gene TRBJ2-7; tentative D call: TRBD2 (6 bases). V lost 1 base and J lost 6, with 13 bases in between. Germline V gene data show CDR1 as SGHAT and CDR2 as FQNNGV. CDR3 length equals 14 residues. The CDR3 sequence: CASSLGGGIGEQYF. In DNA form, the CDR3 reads TGTGCCAGCAGCTTAGGAGGAGGGATAGGCGAGCAGTACTTC.

The CDR3 nucleotides read TGCGCCAGCAGTGAGTCGCCGGACTTGGAGCAGTACTTC. It is translated as CASSESPDLEQYF. The V call is TRBV10-1, the J call TRBJ2-7; tentative D call: TRBD2 (5 bases). This CDR3 contains 13 residues. From germline, CDR1 is WNHNN and CDR2 SYGVQD (reference sequence). V was trimmed by 0 bases and J by 7 bases, leaving 10 bases between them.

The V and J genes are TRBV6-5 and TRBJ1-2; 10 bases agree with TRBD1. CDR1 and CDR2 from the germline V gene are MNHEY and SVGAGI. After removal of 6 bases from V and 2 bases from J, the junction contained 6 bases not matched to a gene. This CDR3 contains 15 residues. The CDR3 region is CASSLGQGENYGYTF. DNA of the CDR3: TGTGCCAGCAGCCTTGGACAGGGGGAGAACTATGGCTACACCTTC.

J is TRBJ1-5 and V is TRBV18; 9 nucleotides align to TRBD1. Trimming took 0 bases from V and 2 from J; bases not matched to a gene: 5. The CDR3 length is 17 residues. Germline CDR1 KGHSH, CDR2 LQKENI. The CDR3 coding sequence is TGTGCCAGCTCACCACCCGGGACAGGGATGGGCAATCAGCCCCAGCATTTT. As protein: CASSPPGTGMGNQPQHF.

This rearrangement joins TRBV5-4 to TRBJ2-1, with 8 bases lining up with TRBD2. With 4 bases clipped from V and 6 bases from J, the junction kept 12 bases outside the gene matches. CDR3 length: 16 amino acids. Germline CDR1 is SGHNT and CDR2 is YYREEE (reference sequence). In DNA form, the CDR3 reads TGTGCCAGCAGCAACTCGGGAGGGGCCATAGTCAATGAGCAGTTCTTC. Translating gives CASSNSGGAIVNEQFF. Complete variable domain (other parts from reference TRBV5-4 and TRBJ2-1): ETGVTQSPTHLIKTRGQQVTLRCSSQSGHNTVSWYQQALGQGPQFIFQYYREEENGRGNFPPRFSGLQFPNYSSELNVNALELDDSALYLCASSNSGGAIVNEQFFGPGTRLTVL.

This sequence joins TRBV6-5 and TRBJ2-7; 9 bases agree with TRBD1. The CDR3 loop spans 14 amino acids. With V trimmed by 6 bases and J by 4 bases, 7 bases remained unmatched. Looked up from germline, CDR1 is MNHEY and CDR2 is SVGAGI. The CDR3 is CASRQGGTGYEQYF. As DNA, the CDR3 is TGTGCCAGCAGGCAGGGGGGGACAGGGTACGAGCAGTACTTC.

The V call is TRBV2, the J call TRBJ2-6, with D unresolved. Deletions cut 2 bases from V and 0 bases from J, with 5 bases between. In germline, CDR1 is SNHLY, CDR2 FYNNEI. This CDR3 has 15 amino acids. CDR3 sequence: CASSELLSGANVLTF. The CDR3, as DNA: TGTGCCAGCAGTGAACTCCTCTCTGGGGCCAACGTCCTGACTTTC.

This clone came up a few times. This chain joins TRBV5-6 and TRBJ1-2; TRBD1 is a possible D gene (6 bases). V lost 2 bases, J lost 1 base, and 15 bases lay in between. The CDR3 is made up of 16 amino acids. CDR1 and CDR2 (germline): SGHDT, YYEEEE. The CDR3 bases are TGTGCCAGCAGCTTATCCGGGACACTTGTTAACTATGGCTACACCTTC. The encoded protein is CASSLSGTLVNYGYTF.

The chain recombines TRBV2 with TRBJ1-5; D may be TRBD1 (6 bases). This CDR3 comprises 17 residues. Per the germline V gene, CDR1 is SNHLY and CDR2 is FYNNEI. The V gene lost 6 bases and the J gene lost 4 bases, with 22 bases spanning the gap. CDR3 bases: TGTGCCAGCAGCGGCCGGTCAAGGGGGGGAGCAAATCAGCCCCAGCATTTT. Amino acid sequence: CASSGRSRGGANQPQHF.

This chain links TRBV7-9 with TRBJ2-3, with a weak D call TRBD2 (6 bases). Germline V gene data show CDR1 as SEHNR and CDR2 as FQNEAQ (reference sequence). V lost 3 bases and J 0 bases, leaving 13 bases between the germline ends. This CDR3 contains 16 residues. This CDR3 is CASSLGSGTSTDTQYF. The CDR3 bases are TGTGCCAGCAGCTTGGGGTCTGGGACTAGCACAGATACGCAGTATTTT.

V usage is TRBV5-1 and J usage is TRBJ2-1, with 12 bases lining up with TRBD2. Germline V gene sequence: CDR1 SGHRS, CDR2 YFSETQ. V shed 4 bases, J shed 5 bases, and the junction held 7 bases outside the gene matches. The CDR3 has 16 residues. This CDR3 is CASSQQLAGGHNEQFF. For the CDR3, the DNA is TGCGCCAGCAGCCAGCAACTAGCGGGGGGTCACAATGAGCAGTTCTTC.

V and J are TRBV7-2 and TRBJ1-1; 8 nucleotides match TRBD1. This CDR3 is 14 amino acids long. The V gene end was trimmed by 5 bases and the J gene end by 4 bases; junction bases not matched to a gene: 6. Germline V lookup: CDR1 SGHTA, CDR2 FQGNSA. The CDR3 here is CASSQGASGTEAFF. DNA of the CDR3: TGTGCCAGCAGCCAGGGGGCTTCAGGCACTGAAGCTTTCTTT.

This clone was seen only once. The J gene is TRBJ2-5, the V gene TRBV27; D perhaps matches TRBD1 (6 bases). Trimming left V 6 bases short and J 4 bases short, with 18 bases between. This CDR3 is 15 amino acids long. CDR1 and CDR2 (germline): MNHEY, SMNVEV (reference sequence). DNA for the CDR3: TGTGCCAGCAGCCCCAGGGGCCCCACGGTAGAGACCCAGTACTTC. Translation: CASSPRGPTVETQYF.

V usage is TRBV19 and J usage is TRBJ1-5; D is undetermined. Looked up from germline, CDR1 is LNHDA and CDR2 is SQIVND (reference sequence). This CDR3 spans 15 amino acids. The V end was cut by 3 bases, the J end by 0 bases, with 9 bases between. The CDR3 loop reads CASSIRKYSNQPQHF. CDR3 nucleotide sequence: TGTGCCAGTAGTATCAGAAAATATAGCAATCAGCCCCAGCATTTT.

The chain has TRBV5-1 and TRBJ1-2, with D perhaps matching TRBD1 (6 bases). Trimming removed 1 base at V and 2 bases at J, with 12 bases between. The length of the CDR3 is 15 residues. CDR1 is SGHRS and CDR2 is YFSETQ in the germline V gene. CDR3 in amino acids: CASSLLSQGNYGYTF. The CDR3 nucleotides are TGCGCCAGCAGCTTGCTTTCACAGGGCAACTATGGCTACACCTTC.

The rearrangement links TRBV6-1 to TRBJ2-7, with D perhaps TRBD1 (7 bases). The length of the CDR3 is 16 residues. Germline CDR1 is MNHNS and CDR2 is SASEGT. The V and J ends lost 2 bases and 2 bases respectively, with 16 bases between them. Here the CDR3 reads CASSEQVAGGTYEQYF. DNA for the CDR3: TGTGCCAGCAGTGAACAGGTCGCAGGGGGGACCTACGAGCAGTACTTC.

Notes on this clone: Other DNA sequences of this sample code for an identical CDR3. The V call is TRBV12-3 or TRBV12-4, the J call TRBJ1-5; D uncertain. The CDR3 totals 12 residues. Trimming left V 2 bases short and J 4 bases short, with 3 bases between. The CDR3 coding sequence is TGTGCCAGCAGTTTACGTAATCAGCCCCAGCATTTT. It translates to CASSLRNQPQHF.

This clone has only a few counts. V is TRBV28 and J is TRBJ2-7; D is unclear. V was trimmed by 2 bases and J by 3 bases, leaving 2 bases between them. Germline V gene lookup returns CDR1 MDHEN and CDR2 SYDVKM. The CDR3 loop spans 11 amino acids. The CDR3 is CASSLRYEQYF. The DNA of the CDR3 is TGTGCCAGCAGTTTACGCTACGAGCAGTACTTC. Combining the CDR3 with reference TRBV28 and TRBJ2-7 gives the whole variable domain DVKVTQSSRYLVKRTGEKVFLECVQDMDHENMFWYRQDPGLGLRLIYFSYDVKMKEKGDIPEGYSVSREKKERFSLILESASTNQTSMYLCASSLRYEQYFGPGTRLTVT.

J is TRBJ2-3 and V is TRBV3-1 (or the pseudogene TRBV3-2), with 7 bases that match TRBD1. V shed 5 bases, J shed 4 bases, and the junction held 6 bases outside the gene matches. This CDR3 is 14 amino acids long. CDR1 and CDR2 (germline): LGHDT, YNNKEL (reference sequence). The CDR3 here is CASSFRQGADTQYF. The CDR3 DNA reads TGTGCCAGCAGCTTCCGACAGGGCGCAGATACGCAGTATTTT.

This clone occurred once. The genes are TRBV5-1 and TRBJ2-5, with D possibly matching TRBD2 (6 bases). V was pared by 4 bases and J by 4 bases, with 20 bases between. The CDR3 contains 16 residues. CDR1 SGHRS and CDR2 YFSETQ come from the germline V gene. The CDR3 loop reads CASSSEILGGRETQYF. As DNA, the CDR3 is TGCGCCAGCAGCAGCGAGATACTAGGAGGGCGAGAGACCCAGTACTTC.